One sample yielded the 15 T cell receptor beta chains listed below, sequenced in a study of CD8 T cells in Susac syndrome. When the RNA was reverse transcribed, random hexamers were used with an input of roughly 0.45 to 1 ug. TCRdb reanalysed the immunoSEQ multiplex PCR reads using MiXCR and keeps one entry per CDR3 protein. The repertoire consists of roughly 220,000 distinct CDR3 sequences, with over 90% occurring once and the leading ten covering around 0.16%. Sequencing was carried out using CD4+ T cells from PBMCs. These receptors came from a human donor with Susac syndrome.

The chain recombines TRBV11-3 with TRBJ2-2; D possibly matches TRBD1 or TRBD2 (6 bases each). Germline CDR1 SGHNT, CDR2 YENEEA. Trimming left V 8 bases short and J 2 bases short, with 12 bases between. The CDR3 consists of 14 residues. In DNA form, the CDR3 reads TGTGCCAGCCGGAGGGGGAGCAACACCGGGGAGCTGTTTTTT. Encoded protein: CASRRGSNTGELFF.

This clonotype has just one count. The V and J genes are TRBV11-2 and TRBJ2-1; unclear D gene. There are 13 residues in the CDR3. V was shortened by 1 base and J by 6 bases, with 7 bases between the two germline ends. Germline CDR1 is SGHAT and CDR2 is FQNNGV. CDR3 in amino acids: CASSLVHGNEQFF. DNA for the CDR3: TGTGCCAGCAGCTTAGTTCACGGCAATGAGCAGTTCTTC.

V and J are TRBV12-3 or TRBV12-4 and TRBJ2-5; weak D call: TRBD1 (5 bases). With 2 bases removed from V and 0 bases from J, the gap between germline ends came to 7 bases. The CDR3 is 14 amino acids. The CDR3 sequence: CASSLTGYQETQYF. The CDR3 coding sequence is TGTGCCAGCAGTTTAACAGGCTACCAAGAGACCCAGTACTTC.

CDR3 coding DNA: TGTGCCAGCAGTGAAAGTTGGGGGGAAGCTTTCTTT. Translation: CASSESWGEAFF. The chain uses TRBV2 and TRBJ1-1; a weak D match, TRBD1 (5 bases). Germline V lookup: CDR1 SNHLY, CDR2 FYNNEI. CDR3 length: 12 residues. Trimming removed 2 bases at V and 8 bases at J, with 9 bases between.

This chain connects TRBV7-2 to TRBJ1-5, with D perhaps matching TRBD1 (6 bases). CDR1 is SGHTA, CDR2 FQGNSA, per germline. The CDR3 extends over 15 amino acids. With 0 bases removed from V and 5 bases from J, the gap between germline ends came to 11 bases. The CDR3 DNA reads as TGTGCCAGCAGCTTAGCAGGGGGACCGGATCAGCCCCAGCATTTT. Protein sequence: CASSLAGGPDQPQHF.

The genes are TRBV20-1 and TRBJ2-7; 8 nucleotides agree with TRBD1. V lost 4 bases and J lost 6; bases outside the gene matches: 8. CDR3 length equals 13 residues. Germline-derived CDR1 and CDR2 are DFQATT and SNEGSKA (reference sequence). The CDR3 nucleotides read TGCAGTGCTACGACAGGGGCGGAACGCGAGCAGTACTTC. Translating it yields CSATTGAEREQYF.

V and J are TRBV6-2 or TRBV6-3 and TRBJ1-5; D call uncertain. This CDR3 comprises 15 residues. Germline lookup yields CDR1 MNHEY and CDR2 SVGEGT. With 0 bases removed from V and 6 bases from J, the gap between germline ends came to 12 bases. The CDR3 region has the DNA TGTGCCAGCAGTTACTCAGAGATAGACCGTCAGCCCCAGCATTTT. It is translated as CASSYSEIDRQPQHF.

The chain links TRBV7-3 to TRBJ2-1, with 14 positions matching TRBD2. The length of the CDR3 is 17 residues. The junction had 7 bases not matched to a gene; V was cut back by 4 bases and J by 5 bases. CDR1 is SGHTA and CDR2 is FQGTGA in the germline V gene. DNA of the CDR3: TGTGCCAGCAGCTATAGGACTAGCGGGGGGCTTCACAATGAGCAGTTCTTC. This gives the protein CASSYRTSGGLHNEQFF.

The chain carries TRBV5-1 and TRBJ2-2, with D unclear. The CDR3 covers 13 residues. In germline, CDR1 is SGHRS, CDR2 YFSETQ. The V gene lost 5 bases and the J gene lost 4 bases, with 9 bases spanning the gap. For the CDR3, the DNA is TGCGCCAGCAGAGAAGCTCCCACCGGGGAGCTGTTTTTT. It encodes CASREAPTGELFF.

This chain joins TRBV6-5 and TRBJ1-2, with a tentative D call TRBD1 (6 bases). CDR1 and CDR2 (germline): MNHEY, SVGAGI. Trimming stripped 4 bases from V and 8 bases from J, with 17 bases between. The CDR3 is 14 amino acids. CDR3 DNA sequence: TGTGCCAGCAGTTTGGCAGGGGTGAGCGGAGGCTACACCTTC. Residues: CASSLAGVSGGYTF.

The chain uses TRBV19 and TRBJ1-2, with a possible D match to TRBD1 (6 bases). Trimming took off 7 bases at V and 6 bases at J, with 12 bases between the two ends. There are 12 residues in the CDR3. CDR1 LNHDA and CDR2 SQIVND come from the germline V gene (reference sequence). The CDR3 sequence: CASTVAGDGYTF. The CDR3 nucleotides are TGTGCCAGTACGGTGGCAGGGGATGGCTACACCTTC.

The V and J genes are TRBV12-3 or TRBV12-4 and TRBJ2-1; D might be TRBD2 (7 bases). This CDR3 comprises 14 residues. Trimming took 7 bases from V and 8 from J, leaving 18 bases between them. CDR3 residues: CASIRGGGPDEQFF. The DNA of the CDR3 is TGTGCCAGCATCAGAGGCGGGGGCCCGGATGAGCAGTTCTTC.

This clonotype has a single count. The chain joins TRBV6-2 or TRBV6-3 to TRBJ2-3; no definite D call. Trimming shortened V by 11 bases and J by 0 bases, and 6 bases separated the two germline ends. CDR3 size: 11 residues. CDR1 and CDR2 (germline): MNHEY, SVGEGT. CDR3: CAVTSTDTQYF. Written as DNA, the CDR3 is TGTGCCGTAACTAGCACAGATACGCAGTATTTT.

This chain uses TRBV3-1 with TRBJ2-1; a weak D match, TRBD2 (5 bases). The CDR3 has 14 residues. Trimming cost V 1 base and J 8 bases, with 12 bases left between them. Per the germline V gene, CDR1 is LGHDT and CDR2 is YNNKEL (reference sequence). In DNA, the CDR3 is TGTGCCAGCAGCCAAGTACCGGGGAGCGATGAGCAGTTCTTC. Amino acids: CASSQVPGSDEQFF.

V is TRBV29-1 and J is TRBJ2-3; weak D call: TRBD1 (6 bases). The CDR3 consists of 14 residues. Trimming removed 6 bases from V and 3 bases from J, with 16 bases in between. CDR1 and CDR2 (germline): SQVTM, ANQGSEA. CDR3 coding DNA: TGCAGCGTCCCCCGAGGGGGAAAGACAGATACGCAGTATTTT. Translated, it gives CSVPRGGKTDTQYF.